This T cell receptor (beta chain) was observed in a study of CD8 T cells in Susac syndrome. Negative isolation was used for CD8+ and CD4+ T cells and FACS enrichment for TEMRA cells. Random hexamers primed reverse transcription of 0.5 to 1 ug RNA. Amplification of TCR beta CDR3 by immunoSEQ multiplex PCR spanned 54 Vbeta and 13 Jbeta. TCRdb reanalysed the immunoSEQ multiplex PCR reads using MiXCR and keeps one entry per CDR3 protein. The table lists fewer than 250,000 distinct CDR3 sequences, roughly 92% of them singletons, with 0.1% in the top ten. V lost 4 bases and J lost 3; bases outside the gene matches: 5. The CDR3 covers 15 residues. Per the germline V gene, CDR1 is SGHRS and CDR2 is YFSETQ.

The TCR was taken from a human donor in good health. V usage is TRBV5-1 and J usage is TRBJ2-1; 9 bases align to TRBD1. Sequences were obtained from CD4+ T cells from PBMCs. The CDR3 nucleotides are TGCGCCAGCAGCGGAGACAGGGGGAACTACAATGAGCAGTTCTTC. Translated: CASSGDRGNYNEQFF. Full variable domain (remainder filled in from reference TRBV5-1 and TRBJ2-1): KAGVTQTPRYLIKTRGQQVTLSCSPISGHRSVSWYQQTPGQGLQFLFEYFSETQRNKGNFPGRFSGRQFSNSRSEMNVSTLELGDSALYLCASSGDRGNYNEQFFGPGTRLTVL.